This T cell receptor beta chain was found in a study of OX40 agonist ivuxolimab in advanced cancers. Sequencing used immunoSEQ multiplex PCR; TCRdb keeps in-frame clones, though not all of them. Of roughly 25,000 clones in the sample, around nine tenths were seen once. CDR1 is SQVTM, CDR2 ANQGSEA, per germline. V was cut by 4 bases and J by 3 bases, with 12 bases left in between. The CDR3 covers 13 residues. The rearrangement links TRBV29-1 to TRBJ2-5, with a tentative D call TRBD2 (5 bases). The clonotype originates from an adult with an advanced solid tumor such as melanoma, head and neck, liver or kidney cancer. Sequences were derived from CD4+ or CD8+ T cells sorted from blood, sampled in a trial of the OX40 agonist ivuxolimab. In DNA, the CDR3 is TGCAGCGTTGTACTAGGCGGAGAAGAGACCCAGTACTTC. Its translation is CSVVLGGEETQYF.